The 4 T cell receptor beta chains presented below share a single source sample, sequenced in a study of spatial heterogeneity in lung cancer. Findings of the study overall: Higher tumor mutation counts went along with higher counts of expanded intratumoral alpha and beta TCRs.

TCRdb fed the 5' RACE reads into MiXCR, producing one record per CDR3 protein. Of approximately 9,500 distinct CDR3 sequences listed, 10% to 15% are singletons. Antigen specificity for these receptors is unknown. Time point denoted: sample taken at primary tumor resection. Material: lung tumor tissue, obtained at surgery. These TCRs come from a male donor with early-stage non-small cell lung cancer.

This clonotype is deemed medium-sized. Since the library was made to target alpha chains, this beta chain is a stray read and its abundance is not meaningful. The chain couples TRBV6-2 or TRBV6-3 to TRBJ2-1, with 8 positions matching TRBD2. After removal of 4 bases from V and 8 bases from J, the junction contained 10 bases not matched to a gene. The CDR3 covers 15 residues. Germline CDR1 and CDR2: MNHEY and SVGEGT. CDR3 nucleotides: TGTGCCAGCAGTTTGGCCGGGAGGGCCATGGATGAGCAGTTCTTC. Its translation is CASSLAGRAMDEQFF.

There are a few counts of this clonotype. The library was built for alpha chains, so this beta chain is an off-target read and its size means little. This chain joins TRBV20-1 and TRBJ1-6; tentatively, D is TRBD1 (5 bases). This CDR3 is 13 amino acids long. Trimming shortened V by 5 bases and J by 8 bases, and 13 bases separated the two germline ends. CDR1 is DFQATT and CDR2 is SNEGSKA in the germline V gene (reference sequence). The CDR3 DNA follows: TGCAGTGCTCCCTCAGGGTCGGATTCACCCCTCCACTTT. Its translation is CSAPSGSDSPLHF.

This clonotype was counted ten times or more. Because the library targeted alpha chains, this beta chain is an off-target read whose size means little. The chain is built from TRBV5-1 and TRBJ1-5; D not certain. The germline V gene has CDR1 SGHRS and CDR2 YFSETQ. The V end was cut by 0 bases, the J end by 1 base, with 5 bases between. The CDR3 length is 14 residues. CDR3 nucleotide sequence: TGCGCCAGCAGCTTGGGAGAAAGCAATCAGCCCCAGCATTTT. Translation: CASSLGESNQPQHF.

This clonotype came up many times. Since it is a stray read in a library aimed at alpha chains, this beta chain has a size that is not meaningful. V usage is TRBV25-1 and J usage is TRBJ2-1, with D maybe TRBD2 (6 bases). Germline values: CDR1 MGHDK, CDR2 SYGVNS. The CDR3 has 15 residues. Trimming removed 3 bases from V and 8 bases from J, with 17 bases in between. CDR3 coding DNA: TGTGCCAGCAGTGATGGTAGCGGCCCCTTCGATGAGCAGTTCTTC. It is translated as CASSDGSGPFDEQFF.